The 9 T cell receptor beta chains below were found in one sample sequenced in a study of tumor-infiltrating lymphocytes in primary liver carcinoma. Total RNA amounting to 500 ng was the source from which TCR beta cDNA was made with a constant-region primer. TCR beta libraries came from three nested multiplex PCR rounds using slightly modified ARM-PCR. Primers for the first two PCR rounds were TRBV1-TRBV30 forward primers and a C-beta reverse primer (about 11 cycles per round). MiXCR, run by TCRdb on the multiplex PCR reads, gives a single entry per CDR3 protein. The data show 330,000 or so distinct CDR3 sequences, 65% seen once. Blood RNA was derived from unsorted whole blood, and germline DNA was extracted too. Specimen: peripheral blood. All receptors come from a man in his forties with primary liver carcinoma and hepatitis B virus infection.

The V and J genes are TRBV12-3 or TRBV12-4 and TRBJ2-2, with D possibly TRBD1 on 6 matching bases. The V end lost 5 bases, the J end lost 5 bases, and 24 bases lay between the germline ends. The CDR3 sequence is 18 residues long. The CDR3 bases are TGTGCCAGCAGTCCCTCTCGCCCCCCAGACAGGAATACCGGGGAGCTGTTTTTT. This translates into CASSPSRPPDRNTGELFF.

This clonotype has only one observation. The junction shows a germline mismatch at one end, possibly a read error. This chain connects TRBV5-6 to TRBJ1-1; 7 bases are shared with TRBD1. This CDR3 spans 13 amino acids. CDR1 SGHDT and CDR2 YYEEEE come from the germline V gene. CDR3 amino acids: CASSSAGGTEDFF. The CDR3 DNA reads TGTGCCAGCAGTTCGGCAGGGGGGACTGAAGATTTCTTT.

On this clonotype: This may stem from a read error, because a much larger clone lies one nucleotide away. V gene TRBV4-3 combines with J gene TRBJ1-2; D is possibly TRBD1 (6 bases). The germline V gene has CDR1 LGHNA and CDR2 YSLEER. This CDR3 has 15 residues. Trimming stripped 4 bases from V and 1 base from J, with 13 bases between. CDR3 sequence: CASSPGAGVNYGYTF. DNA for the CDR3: TGCGCCAGCAGCCCCGGGGCAGGGGTTAACTATGGCTACACCTTC.

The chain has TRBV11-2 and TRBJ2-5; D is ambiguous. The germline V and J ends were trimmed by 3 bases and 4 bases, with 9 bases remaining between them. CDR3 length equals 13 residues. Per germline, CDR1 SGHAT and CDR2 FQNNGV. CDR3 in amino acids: CASSFNRRETQYF. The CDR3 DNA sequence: TGTGCCAGCAGCTTTAATAGAAGAGAGACCCAGTACTTC.

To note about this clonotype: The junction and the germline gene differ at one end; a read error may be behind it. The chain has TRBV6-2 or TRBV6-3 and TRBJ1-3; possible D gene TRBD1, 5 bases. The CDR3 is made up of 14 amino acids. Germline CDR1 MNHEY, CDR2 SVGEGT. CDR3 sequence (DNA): TGTGCCAGCACTCCCGGGACCGCTGGAAACACCACATATTTT. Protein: CASTPGTAGNTTYF.

CDR3 residues: CASSPSRREGWNEQFF. For the CDR3, the DNA is TGCGCCAGCAGCCCCTCACGCCGGGAGGGCTGGAATGAGCAGTTCTTC. The V gene is TRBV5-1, the J gene TRBJ2-1; TRBD2 matches 8 bases. The CDR3 has 16 amino acids. With V trimmed by 4 bases and J by 7 bases, 13 bases remained unmatched. CDR1 is SGHRS, CDR2 YFSETQ, per germline.

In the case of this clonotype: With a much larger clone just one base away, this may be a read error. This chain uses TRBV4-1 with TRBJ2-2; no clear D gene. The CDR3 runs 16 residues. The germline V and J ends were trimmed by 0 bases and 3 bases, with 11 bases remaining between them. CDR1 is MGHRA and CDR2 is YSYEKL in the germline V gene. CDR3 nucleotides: TGCGCCAGCAGCCAAGATCAGGTCACTCACACCGGGGAGCTGTTTTTT. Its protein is CASSQDQVTHTGELFF.

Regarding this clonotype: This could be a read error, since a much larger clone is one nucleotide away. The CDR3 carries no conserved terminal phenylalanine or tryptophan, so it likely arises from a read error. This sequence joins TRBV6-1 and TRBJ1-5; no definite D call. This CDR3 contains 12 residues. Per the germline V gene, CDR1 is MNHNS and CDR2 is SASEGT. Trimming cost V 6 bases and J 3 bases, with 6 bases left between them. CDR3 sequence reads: CASRPLNQPQHS. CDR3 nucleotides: TGTGCCAGCAGGCCACTCAATCAGCCCCAGCATTCT.

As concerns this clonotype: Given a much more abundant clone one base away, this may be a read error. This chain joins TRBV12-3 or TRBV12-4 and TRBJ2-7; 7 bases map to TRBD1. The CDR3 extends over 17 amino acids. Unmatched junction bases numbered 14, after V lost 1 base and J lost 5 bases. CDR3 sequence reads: CASSLGRYGDSTNEQYF. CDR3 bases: TGTGCCAGCAGTTTAGGTCGGTACGGGGACAGTACCAACGAGCAGTACTTC.